Listed below are T cell receptor beta chains from one sample, sequenced in a study of memory CD4+ T cells and cytomegalovirus serostatus. TCRdb's copy holds only in-frame clones and misses some; the assay was immunoSEQ multiplex PCR. The table has tens of thousands of clones, roughly 80% seen once. The sequenced material came from memory CD4+ T cells from blood. The receptors were sampled from an adult in good health and CMV-seronegative. The conserved cysteine and the conserved F or W are not part of the CDR3 here. The D gene is left open where the match is weak.

V gene | D gene | CDR3 protein
TRBV6-4 | NA | ASSDFLRNEQF
TRBV21-1 | NA | ASSVKGPTTTAGGPSRDIQY
TRBV29-1 | NA | SVEGRTENTEAF
TRBV7-2 | NA | ASRDWGRDQETQY
TRBV6-1 | NA | ASSELDGRLEPQH
TRBV28 | NA | ASQRGGFESGNTIY
TRBV12-2 | NA | ASRYKGQSYEQY
TRBV9 | TRBD2 | ASSVKPSGGKETQY
TRBV4-1 | NA | ASSQVFHGDTQY
TRBV6-1 | TRBD2 | ASSLAGGREQY
TRBV4-1 | NA | ASSQDGGGGTSGYEQY
TRBV19 | TRBD2 | ASRDRAGGPDTQY
TRBV10-3 | TRBD2 | AISDSGSSYNEQF
TRBV5-4 | TRBD2 | ASSLEAGDGYEQF
TRBV10-3 | TRBD2 | AISGTSGSSYNEQF
TRBV5-4 | NA | ASSSAALMNTEAF
TRBV6-6 | TRBD1 | ASSYTTGNKETQY
TRBV18 | NA | ASSPGHRVETQY
TRBV19 | TRBD2 | ASMGTNTDTQY
TRBV16 | NA | ASSQSALGGELF
TRBV29-1 | NA | SVEGGQTEAF
TRBV6-6 | NA | ASTNQGSVGDTQY
TRBV4-2 | TRBD2 | ASSQDASSGVQGEQF
TRBV5-6 | NA | ASSLSSYEQY
TRBV7-2 | NA | ASSLPFLRTRRDGYT
TRBV5-1 | NA | ASSEGGRSGANVLT
TRBV2 | NA | ASRIGDLIKNIQY
TRBV14 | NA | ASSQGAVGAVADTQY
TRBV6-6 | NA | ASTQIREAPYGYT
TRBV23-1 | TRBD1 | ASSQFGVGTGSGNTIY
TRBV9 | TRBD2 | ASSDRLAVDTQY
TRBV27 | NA | ASSLKLSYEQY
TRBV27 | TRBD2 | ASSFPGLAGEVDTQY
TRBV28 | NA | ASSLFTGPTYEQY
TRBV19 | NA | ASSIRLRGANEKLF
TRBV2 | TRBD1 | ASIPPTGDRTKLF
TRBV7-6 | TRBD1 | ASSFYGQGETGEQY
TRBV4-1 | TRBD1 | ASSQPTGQGARNTIY
TRBV28 | NA | ASSDGTAGSGANVLT
TRBV4-2 | TRBD2 | ASSPHGGGWTSGLNEQF
TRBV7-9 | NA | ASSVGRDWTEAF
TRBV6-6 | NA | ASISRQKNTEAF
TRBV27 | NA | ASSLSKAENEKLF
TRBV19 | NA | ASSILADNEKLF
TRBV5-1 | TRBD1 | ASSHGTANYEQY
TRBV29-1 | TRBD1 | SVTNLAGQPISYT
TRBV28 | NA | ASSLKLGGEMGNQPQH
TRBV4-1 | NA | ASSQGRGRVSTGELF
TRBV15 | TRBD1 | ATSRAGTEYGYT
TRBV2 | NA | ASSQFTSTDTQY